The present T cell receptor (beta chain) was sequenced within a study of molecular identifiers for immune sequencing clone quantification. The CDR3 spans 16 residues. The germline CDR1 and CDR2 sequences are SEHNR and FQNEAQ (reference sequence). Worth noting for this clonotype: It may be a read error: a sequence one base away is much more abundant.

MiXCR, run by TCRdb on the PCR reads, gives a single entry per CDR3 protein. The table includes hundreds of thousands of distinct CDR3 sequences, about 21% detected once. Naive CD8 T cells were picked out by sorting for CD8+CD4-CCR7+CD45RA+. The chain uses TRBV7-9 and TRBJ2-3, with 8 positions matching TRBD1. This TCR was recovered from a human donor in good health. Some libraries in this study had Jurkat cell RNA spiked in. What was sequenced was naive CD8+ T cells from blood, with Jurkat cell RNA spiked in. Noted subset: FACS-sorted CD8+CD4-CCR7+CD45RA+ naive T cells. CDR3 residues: CTSSSSRTGPEDTQYF. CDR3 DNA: TGTACCAGCAGCTCGAGTCGGACAGGGCCGGAAGATACGCAGTATTTT. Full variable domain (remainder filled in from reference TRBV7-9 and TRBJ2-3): DTGVSQNPRHKITKRGQNVTFRCDPISEHNRLYWYRQTLGQGPEFLTYFQNEAQLEKSRLLSDRFSAERPKGSFSTLEIQRTEQGDSAMYLCTSSSSRTGPEDTQYFGPGTRLTVL.